The present TCR beta chain was sequenced within a study of control samples from healthy donors and cancer patients. V lost 3 bases, J lost 4 bases, and 9 bases lay in between. Germline V gene data show CDR1 as MNHEY and CDR2 as SMNVEV (reference sequence). CDR3 size: 13 residues. Here immunoSEQ multiplex PCR was the method, and the copy in TCRdb shows in-frame clones only, minus some. Its listing shows roughly 190,000 clones. The material sequenced was blood. The source is a young woman in good health. The chain combines TRBV27 with TRBJ1-2; D unclear. CDR3 nucleotide sequence: TGTGCCAGCAGTTTGGTGGGTACCTATGGCTACACCTTC. This sequence encodes CASSLVGTYGYTF.